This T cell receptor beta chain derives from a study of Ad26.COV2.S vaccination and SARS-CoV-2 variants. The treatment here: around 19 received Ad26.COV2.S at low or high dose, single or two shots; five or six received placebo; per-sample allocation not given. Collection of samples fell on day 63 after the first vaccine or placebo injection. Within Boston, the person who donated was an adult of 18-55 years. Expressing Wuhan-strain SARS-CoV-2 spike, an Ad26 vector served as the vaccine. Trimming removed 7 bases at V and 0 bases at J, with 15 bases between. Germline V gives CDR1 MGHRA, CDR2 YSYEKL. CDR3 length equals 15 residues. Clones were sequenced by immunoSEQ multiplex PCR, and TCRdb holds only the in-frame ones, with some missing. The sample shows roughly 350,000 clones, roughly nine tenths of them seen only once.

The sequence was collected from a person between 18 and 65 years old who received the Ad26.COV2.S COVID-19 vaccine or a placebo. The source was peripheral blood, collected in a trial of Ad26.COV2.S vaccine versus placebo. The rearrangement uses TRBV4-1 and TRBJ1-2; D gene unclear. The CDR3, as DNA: TGCGCCAGCAACAATGGGCGGGCAGCTAACTATGGCTACACCTTC. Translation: CASNNGRAANYGYTF.